The 4 T cell receptor beta chains presented below share a single source sample, sequenced in a study of CD8 T cells in ankylosing spondylitis. General observations from the study: Ankylosing spondylitis blood seemed to carry a telltale TCR beta motif made of under ten highly homologous variants.

TCRdb redid the calling of the 5' RACE reads with MiXCR, one entry per CDR3 protein. The sample lists about 840,000 distinct CDR3 sequences, about an eighth occurring once. No antigens are known for them. The sequenced material came from blood, either unsorted or a sorted T cell fraction (not recorded which). These receptor sequences come from a male donor with ankylosing spondylitis.

The rearrangement joins TRBV6-5 to TRBJ1-6, with 7 nucleotides matching TRBD1. Germline V lookup: CDR1 MNHEY, CDR2 SVGAGI. The CDR3 length is 16 residues. The V and J ends lost 1 base and 2 bases, in that order; junction bases with no gene match: 2. CDR3 nucleotide sequence: TGTGCCAGCAGTTACTTCGGGACAGCCTATAATTCACCCCTCCACTTT. Translation: CASSYFGTAYNSPLHF.

CDR3 nucleotides: TGTGCCAGCAGCGAGTTAGAAATCCTTACGCAGTATTTT. Translation gives CASSELEILTQYF. The chain carries TRBV7-2 and TRBJ2-3; D is uncertain. The germline V and J ends were trimmed by 5 bases and 8 bases, with 14 bases remaining between them. The CDR3 extends over 13 amino acids. CDR1 is SGHTA and CDR2 is FQGNSA in the germline V gene.

This chain connects TRBV10-3 to TRBJ2-3; 9 bases line up with TRBD1. The CDR3 has 14 amino acids. The V gene end was trimmed by 8 bases and the J gene end by 6 bases; junction bases not matched to a gene: 9. In germline, CDR1 is ENHRY, CDR2 SYGVKD. CDR3 bases: TGTGCCATCCAACCCACAGGGGGCGGGGATACGCAGTATTTT. It translates to CAIQPTGGGDTQYF.

The chain combines TRBV18 with TRBJ2-1; D remains ambiguous. There are 15 residues in the CDR3. Germline lookup yields CDR1 KGHSH and CDR2 LQKENI. Trimming left V 2 bases short and J 3 bases short, with 11 bases between. The CDR3 sequence: CASSPSSSDYNEQFF. In DNA, the CDR3 is TGTGCCAGCTCACCATCGAGCAGTGACTACAATGAGCAGTTCTTC.